These T cell receptor beta chains were read from a single sample in a study of blood T cells in healthy people across ages. TCRdb itself ran the 5' RACE reads through MiXCR, one entry per CDR3 protein. The sample gives hundreds of thousands of distinct CDR3 sequences, around 21% of which show up once; approximately 3.7% is in the top ten. Sequenced input: blood. The origin of the receptors is a man between 65 and 85 years old in good health. Each CDR3 is given with its conserved first and last residue. D genes are given only for firm matches. Only some rows state a clone size, as once, few, many or a class for expanded clones.

d_call	cdr3_length	v_call	j_call	clone_size	cdr3_nt	cdr3_aa
TRBD2	17	TRBV6-1	TRBJ2-5	few	TGTGCCAGCAGTGAAGATCGCTCGACTAGCTGGGGAGAGACCCAGTACTTC	CASSEDRSTSWGETQYF
NA	12	TRBV7-9	TRBJ2-7	many	TGTGCCAGCAGTCCAGGGGTAAACGAGCAGTACTTC	CASSPGVNEQYF
NA	15	TRBV24-1	TRBJ2-2	few	TGTGCCACCAGTGGGTTATGGGGGAGCGCCGGGGAGCTGTTTTTT	CATSGLWGSAGELFF
NA	15	TRBV6-6	TRBJ1-4	many	TGTGCCAGCACCCTACAGGACCGCCAGGGGGAAAAACTGTTTTTT	CASTLQDRQGEKLFF
TRBD2	23	TRBV28	TRBJ2-6	many	TGTGCCAGCAGTTTGAGTTTTCCGGGACTAGCGGGAGGGCCAGGATCTGGGGCCAACGTCCTGACTTTC	CASSLSFPGLAGGPGSGANVLTF
TRBD2	17	TRBV3-1	TRBJ2-5	NA	TGTGCCAGCAGCCAAAGGACTAGCGGGAGATGGCAAGAGACCCAGTACTTC	CASSQRTSGRWQETQYF
NA	15	TRBV18	TRBJ2-2	few	TGTGCCAGCTCACCAGTCGCCCTGAACACCGGGGAGCTGTTTTTT	CASSPVALNTGELFF
NA	11	TRBV18	TRBJ2-1	few	TGTGCCAGCTCGCCTGAAGTAGGGCAGTTCTTC	CASSPEVGQFF
TRBD2	15	TRBV27	TRBJ2-1	once	TGTGCCAGCAGTGTGCAGGCGGGAGGGCACAATGAGCAGCTCTTC	CASSVQAGGHNEQLF
TRBD1	15	TRBV5-1	TRBJ2-1	NA	TGCGCCAGCAGCACCCAGGGGGCTAGGTATGATGAGCAGTTCTTC	CASSTQGARYDEQFF
NA	14	TRBV3-1	TRBJ1-4	NA	TGTGCCAGCAGCCAAGATAGGGGAAGTGAAAAACTGTTTTTT	CASSQDRGSEKLFF
NA	15	TRBV28	TRBJ1-4	few	TGTGCCAGCAGTTTAGGCGGGACGAGGGGTGAAAAACTGTTTTTT	CASSLGGTRGEKLFF
TRBD1	13	TRBV5-1	TRBJ1-1	many	TGCGCCAGCAGCCCAGACAGGGTCACTGAAGCTTTCTTT	CASSPDRVTEAFF
TRBD1	14	TRBV6-5	TRBJ1-5	NA	TGTGCCAGCAGCCCGACTACAGGGGATCAGCCCCAGCATTTT	CASSPTTGDQPQHF
NA	14	TRBV7-9	TRBJ1-4	NA	TGTGCCAGCAGTTCAACGGACGGGGTTGAAAAACTGTTTTTT	CASSSTDGVEKLFF
TRBD1	14	TRBV4-1	TRBJ1-1	many	TGCGCCAGCAGGACCGGGACAGAGAACACTGAAGCTTTCTTT	CASRTGTENTEAFF
NA	17	TRBV2	TRBJ1-2	NA	TGTGCCAGCAGTGAAGCGCTTGGGGGACACGCTAACTATGGCTACACCTTC	CASSEALGGHANYGYTF
NA	14	TRBV28	TRBJ2-5	few	TGTGCCAGCACGACTGGGGGCGGTTTGGAGACCCAGTACTTC	CASTTGGGLETQYF
TRBD1	15	TRBV20-1	TRBJ2-3	NA	TGCAGTGCCGTGCTGGGACAGGGTCAAACAGATACGCAGTATTTT	CSAVLGQGQTDTQYF
NA	14	TRBV9	TRBJ2-7	NA	TGTGCCAGCAGCGCCCAAGGGGAGTCCTACGAGCAGTACTTC	CASSAQGESYEQYF
TRBD2	16	TRBV2	TRBJ2-5	NA	TGTGCCACCCTTGGACTAGCGGGAATATCCCAAGAGACCCAGTACTTC	CATLGLAGISQETQYF
NA	15	TRBV11-2	TRBJ2-1	many	TGTGCCAGCAGCCAGGGGCAGGCATCCTACAATGAGCAGTTCTTC	CASSQGQASYNEQFF
NA	14	TRBV5-1	TRBJ2-5	many	TGCGCCAGCAGCTTGGCAGGCTCAGGGGAGACCCAGTACTTC	CASSLAGSGETQYF
NA	15	TRBV20-1	TRBJ2-3	few	TGCAGTGCTAGAGATCCGGCGGGATACACAGATACGCAGTATTTT	CSARDPAGYTDTQYF
TRBD2	14	TRBV7-2	TRBJ2-7	NA	TGTGCCGGCAGCTCCCCGGGAGGGTCCTACGAGCAGTACTTC	CAGSSPGGSYEQYF
TRBD2	16	TRBV20-1	TRBJ2-1	NA	TGCAGTGCTACCCCCAGAGTGGGAGGGAAGGGGACTGAGCAGTTCTTC	CSATPRVGGKGTEQFF
TRBD1	12	TRBV6-5	TRBJ1-1	few	TGTGCCAGCAACAGGGGCGGCACTGAAGCTTTCTTT	CASNRGGTEAFF
NA	14	TRBV12-2	TRBJ2-7	few	TGTGCAAGTCGCTTACGACAGGAGATCTACGAGCAGTACTTC	CASRLRQEIYEQYF
NA	15	TRBV27	TRBJ2-2	many	TGTGCCAGCAGTCTAGGGAACGCGAACACCGGGGAGCTGTTTTTT	CASSLGNANTGELFF
NA	17	TRBV10-3	TRBJ1-4	many	TGTGCCATCAGTGAGATTCCCGGGGGCAGGTCGAATGAAAAACTGTTTTTT	CAISEIPGGRSNEKLFF
NA	13	TRBV5-6	TRBJ2-7	NA	TGTGCCAGCAGCTTGTCAGCAAGCTACGAGCAGTACTTC	CASSLSASYEQYF
NA	13	TRBV7-9	TRBJ2-5	NA	TGTGCCAGCAGCCTAGGGGTTACAGAGACCCAGTACTTC	CASSLGVTETQYF
NA	18	TRBV4-1	TRBJ2-7	NA	TGCGCCAGCAGCCAAGATCTCCGGAGGAGGACAGTCTCCTACGAGCAGTACTTC	CASSQDLRRRTVSYEQYF
NA	14	TRBV3-1	TRBJ2-4	NA	TGTGCCAGCAGCCAAGGACAACCCAAAAACATTCAGTACTTC	CASSQGQPKNIQYF
TRBD2	17	TRBV7-3	TRBJ2-3	few	TGTGCCAGCAGCTTAAATGGGGCGGGAGGGCCGACAGATACGCAGTATTTT	CASSLNGAGGPTDTQYF
NA	16	TRBV28	TRBJ1-2	few	TGTGCCAGCAGTCCTTATGCGACAGGAAATAACTATGGCTACACCTTC	CASSPYATGNNYGYTF
NA	15	TRBV27	TRBJ2-7	NA	TGTGCCAGCAGTCCTGGGACTCTAAAGAGCTACGAGCAGTACTTC	CASSPGTLKSYEQYF
TRBD2	15	TRBV12-3/TRBV12-4	TRBJ2-5	many	TGTGCCAGCAGTTCTCGAGCCGGGGGGCAAGAGACCCAGTACTTC	CASSSRAGGQETQYF
NA	11	TRBV29-1	TRBJ2-7	few	TGCAGCGTTCATCTCTCCTACGAGCAGTACTTC	CSVHLSYEQYF
NA	14	TRBV18	TRBJ2-2	few	TGTGCCAGCACCAACACCGGGGCGACCGGGGAGCTGTTTTTT	CASTNTGATGELFF
TRBD1	14	TRBV5-6	TRBJ2-5	NA	TGTGCCAGCGGCAGACGGGTGAGGGGGCAGACCCAGTACTTC	CASGRRVRGQTQYF
NA	15	TRBV20-1	TRBJ2-5	few	TGCAGTGCCAGCGTCAGGGGCTCTTCTAGGGAGACCCAGTACTTC	CSASVRGSSRETQYF
TRBD2	16	TRBV7-2	TRBJ2-3	few	TGTGCCAGCACTCTCCCGGGACTACCTCGGGGAGATACGCAGTATTTT	CASTLPGLPRGDTQYF
NA	15	TRBV7-3	TRBJ2-3	many	TGTGCCAGCAGCAAAGGGGGGGCCCGCACAGATACGCAGTATTTT	CASSKGGARTDTQYF
NA	13	TRBV29-1	TRBJ2-3	NA	TGCAGCGTTGGAAGCCTACGCACAGATACGCAGTATTTT	CSVGSLRTDTQYF
TRBD2	17	TRBV6-1	TRBJ2-7	NA	TGTGCCAGCAGTGCGGCCCCCGCGGGAGGGAATAGTTACGAGCAGTACTTC	CASSAAPAGGNSYEQYF
TRBD1	16	TRBV18	TRBJ2-1	NA	TGTGCCAGCTCACCACCGGGGGACAGCTCCTACAATGAGCAGTTCTTC	CASSPPGDSSYNEQFF
TRBD2	14	TRBV20-1	TRBJ2-5	many	TGCAGTGCTAGCGGACTAGCGGGAGTAGAGACCCAGTACTTC	CSASGLAGVETQYF
TRBD1	13	TRBV7-2	TRBJ1-2	NA	TGTGCCAGCAGCCGGGACAGGGAAAATGGCTACACCTTC	CASSRDRENGYTF
NA	13	TRBV6-5	TRBJ1-4	NA	TGTGCCAGCCGGGACCGAGGCCGGGAAAAACTGTTTTTT	CASRDRGREKLFF
NA	14	TRBV3-1	TRBJ2-7	few	TGTGCCAGCAGCCAGGCTCAAATATCTACGGAGCAGTACTTC	CASSQAQISTEQYF
NA	13	TRBV29-1	TRBJ2-7	NA	TGCAGCGTTTTATCACATAGTGGCTACGCGCAGTACTTC	CSVLSHSGYAQYF
TRBD2	15	TRBV2	TRBJ2-1	many	TGTGCCAGCACCAAGTTCGCGGGAGAATACAATGAGCAGTTCTTC	CASTKFAGEYNEQFF
NA	14	TRBV6-5	TRBJ1-5	few	TGTGCCAGCAGCCCCGAGCCGCGGGGTCAGCCCCAGCATTTT	CASSPEPRGQPQHF
TRBD2	15	TRBV5-1	TRBJ2-2	few	TGCGCCAGCAGCTGGGGCGGGAGAGACACCGGGGAGCTGTTTTTT	CASSWGGRDTGELFF